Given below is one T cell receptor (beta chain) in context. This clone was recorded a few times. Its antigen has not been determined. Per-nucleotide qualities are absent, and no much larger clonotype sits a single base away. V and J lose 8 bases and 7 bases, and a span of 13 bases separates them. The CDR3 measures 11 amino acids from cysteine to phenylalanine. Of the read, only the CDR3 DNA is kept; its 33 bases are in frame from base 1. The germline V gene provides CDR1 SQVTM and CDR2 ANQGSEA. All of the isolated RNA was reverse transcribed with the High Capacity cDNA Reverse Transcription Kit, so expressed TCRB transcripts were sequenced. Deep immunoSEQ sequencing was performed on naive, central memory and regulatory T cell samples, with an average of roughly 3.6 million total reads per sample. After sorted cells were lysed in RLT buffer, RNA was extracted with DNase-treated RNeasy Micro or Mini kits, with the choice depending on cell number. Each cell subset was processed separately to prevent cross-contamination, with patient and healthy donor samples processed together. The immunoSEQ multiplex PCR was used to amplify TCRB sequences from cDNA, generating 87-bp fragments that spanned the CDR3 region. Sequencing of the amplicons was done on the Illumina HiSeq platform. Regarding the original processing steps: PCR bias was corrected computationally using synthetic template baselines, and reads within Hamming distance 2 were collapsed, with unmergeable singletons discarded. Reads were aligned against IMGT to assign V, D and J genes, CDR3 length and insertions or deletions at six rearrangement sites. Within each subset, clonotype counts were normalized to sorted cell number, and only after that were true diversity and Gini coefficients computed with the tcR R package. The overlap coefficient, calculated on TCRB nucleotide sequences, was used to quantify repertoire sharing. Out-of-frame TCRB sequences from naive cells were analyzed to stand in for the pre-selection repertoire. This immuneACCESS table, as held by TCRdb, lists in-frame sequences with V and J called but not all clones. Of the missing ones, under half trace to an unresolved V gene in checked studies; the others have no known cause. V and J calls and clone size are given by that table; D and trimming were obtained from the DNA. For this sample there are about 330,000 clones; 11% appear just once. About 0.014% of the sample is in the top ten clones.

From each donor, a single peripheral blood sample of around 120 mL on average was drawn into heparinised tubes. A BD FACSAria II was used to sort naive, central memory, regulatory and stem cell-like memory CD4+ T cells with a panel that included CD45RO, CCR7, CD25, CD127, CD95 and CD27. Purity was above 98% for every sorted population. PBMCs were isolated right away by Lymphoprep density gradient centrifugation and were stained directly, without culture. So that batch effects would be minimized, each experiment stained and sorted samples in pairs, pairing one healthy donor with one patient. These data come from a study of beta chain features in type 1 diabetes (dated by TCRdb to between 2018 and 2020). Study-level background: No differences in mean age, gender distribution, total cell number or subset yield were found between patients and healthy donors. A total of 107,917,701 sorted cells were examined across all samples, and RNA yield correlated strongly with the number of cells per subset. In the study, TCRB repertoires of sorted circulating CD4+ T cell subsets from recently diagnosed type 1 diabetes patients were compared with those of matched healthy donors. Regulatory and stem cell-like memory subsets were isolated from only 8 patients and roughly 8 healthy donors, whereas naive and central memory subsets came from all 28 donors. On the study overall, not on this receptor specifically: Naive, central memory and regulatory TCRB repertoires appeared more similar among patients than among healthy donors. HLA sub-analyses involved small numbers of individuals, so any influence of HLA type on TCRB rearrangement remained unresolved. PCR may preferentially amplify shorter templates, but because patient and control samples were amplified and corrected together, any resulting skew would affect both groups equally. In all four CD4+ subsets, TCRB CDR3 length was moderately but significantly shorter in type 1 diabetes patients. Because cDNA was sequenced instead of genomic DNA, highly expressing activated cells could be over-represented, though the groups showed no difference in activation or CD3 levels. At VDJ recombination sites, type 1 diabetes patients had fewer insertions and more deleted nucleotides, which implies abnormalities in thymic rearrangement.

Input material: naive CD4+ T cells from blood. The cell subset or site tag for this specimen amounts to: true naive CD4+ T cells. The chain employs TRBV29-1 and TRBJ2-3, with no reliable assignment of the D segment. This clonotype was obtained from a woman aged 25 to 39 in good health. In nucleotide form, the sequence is TGCAGCCTTACCCGAGATTATACGCAGTATTTT. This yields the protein CSLTRDYTQYF.